The 30 T cell receptor beta chains in this list originate from one sample, sequenced in a study of blood T cell repertoires in COVID-19. Assay: immunoSEQ multiplex PCR; the TCRdb copy retains only in-frame clones and omits some. The sample carries approximately 440,000 clones, 90% recorded once. The sequencing input was PBMCs or T cells enriched from blood (not recorded which). These receptors all stem from a man younger than 35 who had recovered from COVID-19.

The V gene is TRBV28, the J gene TRBJ1-2, with 12 bases lining up with TRBD1. The CDR3 runs 16 residues. The V and J ends lost 0 bases and 8 bases, in that order; junction bases with no gene match: 7. Germline loops: CDR1 MDHEN, CDR2 SYDVKM. The CDR3 DNA reads as TGTGCCAGCAGTTTATGGGGGGACAGGGGGCAGGGCGGCTACACCTTC. Its protein is CASSLWGDRGQGGYTF.

A few counts support this clone. This chain uses TRBV28 with TRBJ2-7, with D possibly matching TRBD1 (5 bases). The CDR3 contains 14 residues. The V end lost 1 base, the J end lost 2 bases, and 9 bases lay between the germline ends. Germline CDR1 MDHEN, CDR2 SYDVKM. CDR3 amino acids: CASSLLAGTYEQYF. Here the CDR3 DNA reads TGTGCCAGCAGTTTATTAGCAGGGACCTACGAGCAGTACTTC.

The chain links TRBV19 to TRBJ2-3; possible D gene TRBD1, 5 bases. The CDR3 consists of 14 residues. The germline V gene has CDR1 LNHDA and CDR2 SQIVND (reference sequence). Trimming removed 4 bases from V and 2 bases from J, with 10 bases in between. CDR3 region: CASSTRTNTDTQYF. In DNA form, the CDR3 reads TGTGCCAGTAGTACAAGGACAAACACAGATACGCAGTATTTT.

The gene calls are TRBV15 and TRBJ2-3, with 9 bases lining up with TRBD2. The length of the CDR3 is 16 residues. Germline V gene sequence: CDR1 LNHNV, CDR2 YYDKDF (reference sequence). The junction had 10 bases not matched to a gene; V was cut back by 5 bases and J by 4 bases. In nucleotides, the CDR3 is TGTGCCACCAGCGTAGCGGGAGTGGGTGCCGCAGATACGCAGTATTTT. Protein product: CATSVAGVGAADTQYF. Full variable domain (remainder filled in from reference TRBV15 and TRBJ2-3): DAMVIQNPRYQVTQFGKPVTLSCSQTLNHNVMYWYQQKSSQAPKLLFHYYDKDFNNEADTPDNFQSRRPNTSFCFLDIRSPGLGDTAMYLCATSVAGVGAADTQYFGPGTRLTVL.

The chain has TRBV7-2 and TRBJ2-1; TRBD2 matches at 13 bases. The V and J ends lost 5 bases and 8 bases, in that order; junction bases with no gene match: 6. Germline V gives CDR1 SGHTA, CDR2 FQGNSA. The CDR3 loop spans 15 amino acids. CDR3 in DNA: TGTGCCAGCAGCCAACTAGCGGGGGGGCCTTATGAGCAGTTCTTC. Protein sequence: CASSQLAGGPYEQFF.

The chain employs TRBV4-1 and TRBJ2-7, with 9 bases identical to TRBD1. The CDR3 spans 16 residues. Per germline, CDR1 MGHRA and CDR2 YSYEKL. Trimming removed 3 bases from V and 4 bases from J; junction bases left unmatched: 10. CDR3 DNA: TGCGCCAGCAGCCAGTCGTTACCACAGGGGGCTTACGAGCAGTACTTC. It specifies CASSQSLPQGAYEQYF.

The CDR3: CASSPGQYSGNTIYF. The CDR3 nucleotides are TGTGCCAGCAGCCCGGGACAGTACTCTGGAAACACCATATATTTT. The chain has TRBV28 and TRBJ1-3, with 7 bases matching TRBD1. The CDR3 runs to 15 residues. V lost 6 bases, J lost 0 bases, and 5 bases stayed unmatched. CDR1 is MDHEN and CDR2 is SYDVKM in the germline V gene.

In this sample, this clone turned up once. The J gene is TRBJ2-2, the V gene TRBV18; 8 bases agree with TRBD2. Germline trimming cut 3 bases from V and 1 base from J; bases unmatched to any gene: 1. Germline CDR1 reads KGHSH; CDR2 reads LQKENI. The CDR3 totals 15 residues. This CDR3 reads CASSPTSGNTGELFF. The CDR3 DNA reads TGTGCCAGCTCACCTACTAGCGGGAACACCGGGGAGCTGTTTTTT.

V and J are TRBV3-1 (or the pseudogene TRBV3-2) and TRBJ2-5, with D possibly TRBD1 on 5 matching bases. Trimming left V 1 base short and J 11 bases short, with 11 bases between. The germline V gene has CDR1 LGHDT and CDR2 YNNKEL (reference sequence). CDR3 length equals 12 residues. The CDR3 region has the DNA TGTGCCAGCAGCCAAGCCGGCAGGGTACAGTACTTC. Translating it yields CASSQAGRVQYF.

For the CDR3, the DNA is TGTGCCAGCAGCCGCGGGGTTAATACAGGAGCAGATACGCAGTATTTT. Encoded protein: CASSRGVNTGADTQYF. The rearrangement uses TRBV2 and TRBJ2-3, with D perhaps TRBD2 (6 bases). Germline V gives CDR1 SNHLY, CDR2 FYNNEI. V lost 6 bases to trimming and J lost 4 bases, with 20 bases between them. The CDR3 length is 16 residues.

J is TRBJ1-1 and V is TRBV3-1 (or the pseudogene TRBV3-2), with D perhaps matching TRBD1 (6 bases). The V gene's germline CDR1 is LGHDT and CDR2 YNNKEL (reference sequence). V was cut by 3 bases and J by 1 base, with 9 bases left in between. This CDR3 region has 14 residues. The CDR3 coding sequence is TGTGCCAGCAGCCAGGGACACTCGAACACTGAAGCTTTCTTT. Its translation: CASSQGHSNTEAFF.

The V and J genes are TRBV3-1 (or the pseudogene TRBV3-2) and TRBJ2-6; D is uncertain. CDR1 is LGHDT and CDR2 is YNNKEL in the germline V gene (reference sequence). The CDR3 totals 14 residues. Trimming took off 10 bases at V and 2 bases at J, with 12 bases between the two ends. Written as DNA, the CDR3 is TGTGCCACCACGCGTACCCCTGGGGCCAACGTCCTGACTTTC. Protein sequence: CATTRTPGANVLTF.

This clone was counted between two and nine times. CDR3 amino acids: CASSEWHEQYF. The CDR3 nucleotides read TGTGCCAGCAGTGAATGGCACGAGCAGTACTTC. The rearrangement uses TRBV2 and TRBJ2-7; D is undetermined. The V end was cut by 2 bases, the J end by 5 bases, with 4 bases between. The CDR3 consists of 11 residues. Germline-derived CDR1 and CDR2 are SNHLY and FYNNEI.

The V gene is TRBV11-3, the J gene TRBJ2-7, with 10 bases lining up with TRBD1. In germline, CDR1 is SGHNT, CDR2 YENEEA. This CDR3 has 16 residues. Losses at the gene ends were 4 bases for V and 1 base for J; bases not matched to a gene: 7. CDR3 amino acids: CASSSTWGQGSYEQYF. CDR3 bases: TGTGCCAGCAGCTCCACGTGGGGACAGGGGTCCTACGAGCAGTACTTC.

V usage is TRBV9 and J usage is TRBJ2-7; 10 positions match TRBD2. CDR3 length: 15 residues. The V and J ends lost 0 bases and 2 bases, in that order; junction bases with no gene match: 2. From germline, CDR1 is SGDLS and CDR2 YYNGEE. In DNA, the CDR3 is TGTGCCAGCAGCGTAGGGACTAGCGGCACCTACGAGCAGTACTTC. Amino acid sequence: CASSVGTSGTYEQYF. The whole variable domain, remainder taken from reference TRBV9 and TRBJ2-7, is DSGVTQTPKHLITATGQRVTLRCSPRSGDLSVYWYQQSLDQGLQFLIQYYNGEERAKGNILERFSAQQFPDLHSELNLSSLELGDSALYFCASSVGTSGTYEQYFGPGTRLTVT.

This clone was counted a single time. The chain joins TRBV11-2 to TRBJ2-1; 7 nucleotides match TRBD2. The V gene end was trimmed by 5 bases and the J gene end by 5 bases; junction bases not matched to a gene: 12. Looked up from germline, CDR1 is SGHAT and CDR2 is FQNNGV. CDR3 length: 16 residues. CDR3 in DNA: TGTGCCAGCAGCCATCTCTCCAGCGGGACCCACAATGAGCAGTTCTTC. Translated, it gives CASSHLSSGTHNEQFF.

The J gene is TRBJ2-2, the V gene TRBV18; 7 bases are shared with TRBD1. Germline V lookup: CDR1 KGHSH, CDR2 LQKENI. With V trimmed by 0 bases and J by 0 bases, 4 bases remained unmatched. The CDR3 consists of 17 residues. CDR3 loop: CASSPPTGASNTGELFF. In nucleotides, the CDR3 is TGTGCCAGCTCACCACCAACAGGGGCTTCGAACACCGGGGAGCTGTTTTTT.

This sequence joins TRBV27 and TRBJ2-6, with 10 bases that match TRBD1. The CDR3 runs 17 residues. Germline V gives CDR1 MNHEY, CDR2 SMNVEV (reference sequence). Unmatched junction bases numbered 1, after V lost 2 bases and J lost 0 bases. The CDR3 reads CASSLRTGGSGANVLTF. In DNA form, the CDR3 reads TGTGCCAGCAGTTTACGGACAGGGGGCTCTGGGGCCAACGTCCTGACTTTC.

The genes are TRBV2 and TRBJ1-1, with no clear D. Trimming pared 4 bases from V and 11 bases from J, leaving 14 bases between. Germline lookup yields CDR1 SNHLY and CDR2 FYNNEI. The CDR3 has 12 residues. CDR3 protein: CASSVLRVGAFF. Written as DNA, the CDR3 is TGTGCCAGCAGTGTTTTGAGGGTTGGCGCTTTCTTT.

The CDR3 DNA is TGTGCCAGCAGCTTGTTCGGAGATACGCAGTATTTT. Its translation is CASSLFGDTQYF. V usage is TRBV5-4 and J usage is TRBJ2-3; no definite D call. V lost 1 base and J lost 5, with 5 bases in between. The CDR3 totals 12 residues. The V gene's germline CDR1 is SGHNT and CDR2 YYREEE (reference sequence).

This chain joins TRBV5-5 and TRBJ1-1; possible D gene TRBD1, 5 bases. Germline assignment: CDR1 SGHKS and CDR2 YYEKEE (reference sequence). V was shortened by 5 bases and J by 0 bases, with 11 bases between the two germline ends. This CDR3 has 14 residues. The CDR3 bases are TGTGCCAGCAGTCCAGGGTTAATGAACACTGAAGCTTTCTTT. It translates to CASSPGLMNTEAFF.

This chain connects TRBV12-3 or TRBV12-4 to TRBJ1-1; D ambiguous. Trimming removed 5 bases from V and 4 bases from J, with 11 bases in between. There are 13 residues in the CDR3. The CDR3 sequence: CASSPGLSTEAFF. CDR3 in DNA: TGTGCCAGCAGTCCCGGGTTAAGCACTGAAGCTTTCTTT.

The V gene is TRBV11-2, the J gene TRBJ2-7; unclear D gene. CDR3 length: 11 amino acids. The germline V gene has CDR1 SGHAT and CDR2 FQNNGV. Trimming cost V 2 bases and J 6 bases, with 5 bases left between them. The CDR3 loop reads CASSLTLEQYF. The CDR3 coding sequence is TGTGCCAGCAGCTTAACTCTCGAGCAGTACTTC.

V is TRBV27 and J is TRBJ1-2; 9 bases agree with TRBD1. Trimming took 6 bases from V and 2 from J; bases not matched to a gene: 7. CDR1 is MNHEY, CDR2 SMNVEV, per germline (reference sequence). CDR3 length equals 15 residues. Here the CDR3 DNA reads TGTGCCAGCAGGCCCCTGGGACAGGGAAACTATGGCTACACCTTC. Protein: CASRPLGQGNYGYTF.

J is TRBJ2-1 and V is TRBV9, with 9 bases that match TRBD1. Germline lookup yields CDR1 SGDLS and CDR2 YYNGEE. This CDR3 has 14 residues. V lost 5 bases, J lost 9 bases, and 9 bases stayed unmatched. The CDR3, as DNA: TGTGCCAGCAGTGCCGGGACAGGGCGCCGTGAGCAGTTCTTC. It encodes CASSAGTGRREQFF.

V usage is TRBV3-1 (or the pseudogene TRBV3-2) and J usage is TRBJ2-7, with D perhaps TRBD2 (6 bases). V was clipped by 4 bases and J by 10 bases, with 14 bases between them. The CDR3 is made up of 12 amino acids. Germline V gene data show CDR1 as LGHDT and CDR2 as YNNKEL (reference sequence). The CDR3 sequence: CASSPPTGEQYF. The DNA of the CDR3 is TGTGCCAGCAGCCCTCCTACGGGGGAACAGTACTTC.

The rearrangement links TRBV28 to TRBJ2-7; 7 positions match TRBD2. The junction had 16 bases not matched to a gene; V was cut back by 7 bases and J by 4 bases. Germline V gene lookup returns CDR1 MDHEN and CDR2 SYDVKM. This CDR3 spans 16 amino acids. The CDR3 loop is CASTSGGGSGLYEQYF. The CDR3 DNA sequence: TGTGCCAGCACCTCGGGTGGCGGGAGCGGGTTGTACGAGCAGTACTTC.

CDR3 bases: TGTGCCAGCAGCTTAGTTTACGGGCGGGGGGACCAAGAGACCCAGTACTTC. Its protein product is CASSLVYGRGDQETQYF. This sequence joins TRBV11-3 and TRBJ2-5, with 8 bases identical to TRBD2. Per germline, CDR1 SGHNT and CDR2 YENEEA. V lost 1 base to trimming and J lost 0 bases; unmatched junction nucleotides: 7. The CDR3 spans 17 residues.

This rearrangement joins TRBV10-3 to TRBJ1-6, with no clear D. V was clipped by 4 bases and J by 3 bases, with 13 bases between them. The CDR3 sequence is 16 residues long. The germline V gene encodes CDR1 ENHRY and CDR2 SYGVKD. In DNA, the CDR3 is TGTGCCATCAGTGCCTTAACCGGGGACTATAATTCACCCCTCCACTTT. The encoded protein is CAISALTGDYNSPLHF.

V and J are TRBV27 and TRBJ2-3, with 14 bases fitting TRBD2. There are 15 residues in the CDR3. The germline V gene has CDR1 MNHEY and CDR2 SMNVEV (reference sequence). J gave up 9 bases and V 3 bases, and 5 bases lay outside the gene matches. CDR3 sequence reads: CASSFSTSGRETQYF. In DNA, the CDR3 is TGTGCCAGCAGTTTTTCGACTAGCGGGAGGGAGACGCAGTATTTT.